The 25 T cell receptor beta chains presented below share a single source sample, sequenced in a study of T cell changes during pregnancy in multiple sclerosis. Profiled with immunoSEQ multiplex PCR; TCRdb holds only in-frame clones, not every one. The sample lists about 60,000 clones, 90% seen once, with about 2% in the top ten. The specimen comprised peripheral blood, sampled in the second trimester of pregnancy. The receptors shown here come from a female donor in good health, enrolled as a control in a pregnancy study.

V gene TRBV7-9 combines with J gene TRBJ2-5; D gene ambiguous. CDR3 size: 13 residues. Germline assignment: CDR1 SEHNR and CDR2 FQNEAQ (reference sequence). Trimming stripped 1 base from V and 3 bases from J, with 6 bases between. CDR3 nucleotides: TGTGCCAGCAGCTTAGGGCAGGAAGAGACCCAGTACTTC. Protein: CASSLGQEETQYF.

CDR3 loop: CASSFWDRASYEQYF. The CDR3 coding sequence is TGTGCCAGCAGCTTTTGGGACAGGGCCTCCTACGAGCAGTACTTC. The chain carries TRBV7-9 and TRBJ2-7; TRBD1 matches 9 bases. From germline, CDR1 is SEHNR and CDR2 FQNEAQ (reference sequence). The CDR3 is 15 amino acids. The V gene end was trimmed by 3 bases and the J gene end by 0 bases; junction bases not matched to a gene: 3.

This rearrangement joins TRBV9 to TRBJ1-1; no reliable D call. This CDR3 is built from 14 residues. Between the trimmed V and J ends, which lost 0 bases and 0 bases, there was a span of 6 bases. The germline V gene has CDR1 SGDLS and CDR2 YYNGEE. This CDR3 reads CASSVGQMNTEAFF. The CDR3 DNA reads TGTGCCAGCAGCGTAGGGCAGATGAACACTGAAGCTTTCTTT.

The chain is built from TRBV5-1 and TRBJ2-1; 9 bases are a match to TRBD2. The CDR3 length is 14 residues. Germline trimming cut 5 bases from V and 7 bases from J; bases unmatched to any gene: 7. Germline CDR1 reads SGHRS; CDR2 reads YFSETQ. The CDR3 coding sequence is TGCGCCAGCAGAGTTGGGACTAGCATAAATGAGCAGTTCTTC. Residues: CASRVGTSINEQFF.

Only one count was recorded for this clone. The chain has TRBV7-2 and TRBJ2-3; 7 bases are shared with TRBD2. CDR3 size: 13 residues. The trim removed 4 bases at V and 5 bases at J, leaving 3 bases unmatched. In germline, CDR1 is SGHTA, CDR2 FQGNSA. CDR3 nucleotide sequence: TGTGCCAGCAGCTCCGTAGCGGGAGATACGCAGTATTTT. This translates into CASSSVAGDTQYF.

V is TRBV7-8 and J is TRBJ1-1; 7 bases match TRBD1. The CDR3 spans 14 residues. The trim removed 0 bases at V and 5 bases at J, leaving 3 bases unmatched. CDR1 is SGHVS and CDR2 is FQNEAQ in the germline V gene. The CDR3 region is CASSLAAGGTEAFF. The DNA of the CDR3 is TGTGCCAGCAGCTTAGCGGCAGGGGGGACTGAAGCTTTCTTT.

The chain employs TRBV2 and TRBJ1-2; D may be TRBD1 (5 bases). The CDR3 covers 13 residues. CDR1 and CDR2 (germline): SNHLY, FYNNEI. The germline V and J ends were trimmed by 7 bases and 2 bases, with 11 bases remaining between them. The CDR3 bases are TGTGCCAGCATTGTGGGGGGGAACTATGGCTACACCTTC. This gives the protein CASIVGGNYGYTF.

The rearrangement links TRBV19 to TRBJ2-7, with TRBD2 identical over 15 bases. The CDR3 is made up of 14 amino acids. Per germline, CDR1 LNHDA and CDR2 SQIVND (reference sequence). J gave up 3 bases and V 6 bases, and 0 bases lay outside the gene matches. CDR3 in amino acids: CASRGLAGGYEQYF. The CDR3, as DNA: TGTGCCAGTAGGGGACTAGCGGGAGGCTACGAGCAGTACTTC.

V usage is TRBV4-2 and J usage is TRBJ2-1; 16 bases map to TRBD2. With V trimmed by 6 bases and J by 0 bases, 8 bases remained unmatched. Per germline, CDR1 LGHNA and CDR2 YNFKEQ. The CDR3 contains 19 residues. The CDR3 DNA is TGTGCCAGCAGTCTAGCCGGGACTAGCGGGGGGGCCTCCTACAATGAGCAGTTCTTC. It specifies CASSLAGTSGGASYNEQFF.

V is TRBV2 and J is TRBJ2-1, with TRBD1 matching 9 bases. The CDR3 consists of 14 residues. Germline assignment: CDR1 SNHLY and CDR2 FYNNEI. The V and J ends lost 7 bases and 8 bases, in that order; junction bases with no gene match: 9. CDR3: CASNRDREGYEQFF. Here the CDR3 DNA reads TGTGCCAGCAACCGGGACAGGGAAGGGTATGAGCAGTTCTTC. The full variable domain, in which reference TRBV2 and TRBJ2-1 provide the parts outside the CDR3, is EPEVTQTPSHQVTQMGQEVILRCVPISNHLYFYWYRQILGQKVEFLVSFYNNEISEKSEIFDDQFSVERPDGSNFTLKIRSTKLEDSAMYFCASNRDREGYEQFFGPGTRLTVL.

The CDR3 coding sequence is TGTGCCAGTAGTACACAGGGCCCCACTGAAGCTTTCTTT. Its protein product is CASSTQGPTEAFF. The chain is built from TRBV19 and TRBJ1-1; a weak D match, TRBD1 (6 bases). Germline V gene lookup returns CDR1 LNHDA and CDR2 SQIVND (reference sequence). CDR3 size: 13 residues. Trimming shortened V by 4 bases and J by 4 bases, and 10 bases separated the two germline ends.

This sequence joins TRBV5-1 and TRBJ2-6; TRBD2 is a possible D gene (5 bases). The CDR3 loop spans 15 amino acids. V was shortened by 3 bases and J by 4 bases, with 11 bases between the two germline ends. CDR1 SGHRS and CDR2 YFSETQ come from the germline V gene. CDR3 sequence (DNA): TGCGCCAGCAGCTCGGAGGTAGCCGGGGCCAACGTCCTGACTTTC. Residues: CASSSEVAGANVLTF. Full variable domain (outside the CDR3, taken from reference TRBV5-1 and TRBJ2-6): KAGVTQTPRYLIKTRGQQVTLSCSPISGHRSVSWYQQTPGQGLQFLFEYFSETQRNKGNFPGRFSGRQFSNSRSEMNVSTLELGDSALYLCASSSEVAGANVLTFGAGSRLTVL.

CDR3 nucleotides: TGCGCCAGCAGCCGACGGACAGGGGATAACACAGATACGCAGTATTTT. Protein: CASSRRTGDNTDTQYF. This chain uses TRBV4-1 with TRBJ2-3, with 9 bases matching TRBD1. Unmatched junction bases numbered 7, after V lost 4 bases and J lost 2 bases. This CDR3 region has 16 residues. Germline assignment: CDR1 MGHRA and CDR2 YSYEKL.

The chain joins TRBV5-4 to TRBJ1-3; D may be TRBD1 (5 bases). V lost 4 bases, J lost 3 bases, and 14 bases lay in between. From germline, CDR1 is SGHNT and CDR2 YYREEE (reference sequence). CDR3 length: 15 residues. The CDR3 region has the DNA TGTGCCAGCAGCGCCACTCAGGGTTTTGGAAACACCATATATTTT. Its protein is CASSATQGFGNTIYF.

The chain employs TRBV27 and TRBJ2-2; 8 bases are shared with TRBD2. Germline CDR1 is MNHEY and CDR2 is SMNVEV (reference sequence). Trimming took 2 bases from V and 4 from J; bases not matched to a gene: 0. This CDR3 has 14 amino acids. This chain's CDR3 is CASSLAGGTGELFF. CDR3 coding DNA: TGTGCCAGCAGTTTAGCGGGGGGCACCGGGGAGCTGTTTTTT.

V and J are TRBV6-4 and TRBJ2-2; the match to TRBD1 covers 7 bases. CDR3 length: 14 amino acids. V lost 8 bases, J lost 3 bases, and 6 bases stayed unmatched. The germline V gene has CDR1 MRHNA and CDR2 SNTAGT. CDR3 DNA sequence: TGTGCCAGCTCGACAGGGAGCGACACCGGGGAGCTGTTTTTT. Encoded protein: CASSTGSDTGELFF.

This rearrangement joins TRBV5-4 to TRBJ2-7; TRBD2 aligns across 7 bases. The CDR3 runs to 14 residues. Losses at the gene ends were 3 bases for V and 0 bases for J; bases not matched to a gene: 3. Germline CDR1 is SGHNT and CDR2 is YYREEE (reference sequence). CDR3 protein: CASSSGRNSYEQYF. The CDR3 bases are TGTGCCAGCAGCTCCGGGAGGAACTCCTACGAGCAGTACTTC.

The chain combines TRBV27 with TRBJ2-2; TRBD2 aligns across 11 bases. The CDR3 runs 15 residues. V was pared by 5 bases and J by 7 bases, with 6 bases of the junction left unmatched. In germline, CDR1 is MNHEY, CDR2 SMNVEV (reference sequence). CDR3 sequence (DNA): TGTGCCAGCAGTCCACTAGCGGGAGTGGACGGGGAGCTGTTTTTT. It translates to CASSPLAGVDGELFF.

The gene calls are TRBV29-1 and TRBJ1-1; possibly TRBD1 for D (5 bases). Germline lookup yields CDR1 SQVTM and CDR2 ANQGSEA. Trimming removed 6 bases from V and 2 bases from J, with 13 bases in between. This CDR3 region has 13 residues. The DNA for the CDR3 is TGCAGCGTCAATATACAGGTAAACACTGAAGCTTTCTTT. Amino acid sequence: CSVNIQVNTEAFF.

J is TRBJ2-3 and V is TRBV5-5; the match to TRBD2 covers 7 bases. With V trimmed by 2 bases and J by 1 base, 4 bases remained unmatched. The CDR3 loop spans 15 amino acids. CDR1 and CDR2 (germline): SGHKS, YYEKEE (reference sequence). The DNA of the CDR3 is TGTGCCAGCAGCTTAGGCGGGAGAGGCACAGATACGCAGTATTTT. This gives the protein CASSLGGRGTDTQYF.

This chain uses TRBV5-1 with TRBJ2-7; D ambiguous. This CDR3 is 16 amino acids long. The V end lost 2 bases, the J end lost 2 bases, and 17 bases lay between the germline ends. Germline CDR1 SGHRS, CDR2 YFSETQ. CDR3 sequence: CASSFKRQSRTYEQYF. CDR3 coding DNA: TGCGCCAGCAGCTTCAAGAGACAAAGCCGAACCTACGAGCAGTACTTC.

V is TRBV2 and J is TRBJ2-2; possibly TRBD2 for D (6 bases). CDR3 length: 13 amino acids. Trimming stripped 6 bases from V and 5 bases from J, with 10 bases between. The germline V gene encodes CDR1 SNHLY and CDR2 FYNNEI. The CDR3 sequence: CASRRDQTGELFF. The DNA for the CDR3 is TGTGCCAGCAGGCGGGACCAGACCGGGGAGCTGTTTTTT.

The J gene is TRBJ1-2, the V gene TRBV5-1, with D possibly matching TRBD1 (6 bases). V was pared by 4 bases and J by 6 bases, with 19 bases between. Germline CDR1 is SGHRS and CDR2 is YFSETQ. This CDR3 has 15 amino acids. CDR3: CASSPSPGTKDGYTF. CDR3 coding DNA: TGCGCCAGCAGCCCCAGCCCCGGGACAAAAGATGGCTACACCTTC. The full variable domain, its missing parts supplied by reference TRBV5-1 and TRBJ1-2, is KAGVTQTPRYLIKTRGQQVTLSCSPISGHRSVSWYQQTPGQGLQFLFEYFSETQRNKGNFPGRFSGRQFSNSRSEMNVSTLELGDSALYLCASSPSPGTKDGYTFGSGTRLTVV.

This chain links TRBV7-2 with TRBJ2-7; D is uncertain. Germline CDR1 and CDR2: SGHTA and FQGNSA. The CDR3 is 13 amino acids. Trimming took off 5 bases at V and 2 bases at J, with 10 bases between the two ends. CDR3: CASSRHTTYEQYF. The CDR3 DNA reads as TGTGCCAGCAGCCGGCATACTACCTACGAGCAGTACTTC.

For the CDR3, the DNA is TGTGCCAGCAGCTTAGAGGCTAGCGGGATAAGTGAGCAGTTCTTC. Protein: CASSLEASGISEQFF. The chain recombines TRBV7-6 with TRBJ2-1; 9 bases map to TRBD2. The CDR3 totals 15 residues. In germline, CDR1 is SGHVS, CDR2 FNYEAQ. The trim removed 1 base at V and 9 bases at J, leaving 7 bases unmatched.